This entry is about one T cell receptor (beta chain). Its antigen remains undetermined. Mismatch with germline at one junction end may stem from a read error. This sample is drawn from a study of T cells in Graves' hyperthyroidism and ophthalmopathy (dated by TCRdb to between 2018 and 2020). A note on the overall study: A discovery cohort of about a hundred patients, about 43 with Graves' ophthalmopathy and approximately 55 with stable Graves' hyperthyroidism, was used to find distinguishing TCR V-J signatures. An independent validation cohort of fewer than 20 hyperthyroidism patients and more than 15 patients who later progressed to ophthalmopathy tested prospective prediction of ophthalmopathy. The approximately 98 discovery patients were randomly divided into training and test sets at a 7:3 ratio. The study also compared thyroid tissue and blood T-cell repertoires from about six Graves' hyperthyroidism patients. Once sampling was done, hyperthyroidism patients were given methimazole at a starting dose of 30 mg daily, whereas ophthalmopathy patients were given high-dose intravenous methylprednisolone. The paper reports TCR Vbeta CDR3 sequencing of 130 to 150 peripheral blood samples: over 40 ophthalmopathy, some 80 hyperthyroidism and about 17 progressor patients.

Any patient with an uncontrolled infection, another autoimmune disease, pregnancy or lactation was excluded. Diagnoses were based on clinical symptoms, serum thyroxine and TRAb, thyroid ultrasound and orbital computed tomography. Total RNA was extracted using Trizol reagent, and RNA quality was assessed on an Agilent 2100 Bioanalyzer. The TCR beta CDR3 regions were amplified from the RNA transcripts. The first round of RT-PCR for the TCR CDR3 was performed with the HTBI primer set and the Qiagen OneStep RT-PCR kit. The libraries were constructed in a second round of multiplex PCR and then size-selected and purified. Libraries were sequenced paired-end with 100 bp reads on an Illumina HiSeq2000. Turning to the authors' computational methods: SOAPnuke was used to process the raw data, with reads discarded if the reads contained adapters or uncalled bases, had a mean Phred below 15, or lacked an exact constant-primer or identifier match. High-quality paired reads were merged with COPE v1.2.5, and unique nucleotide sequences were defined as clonotypes. Clonotypes were aligned to IMGT TRBV, TRBD and TRBJ reference segments using MiTCR v1.1. Analysis was restricted to V-J combinations with a frequency above 0.0001, which covered about 99% of repertoires. A TCS score was defined as the ratio of F50 (clonal expansion) to E x V (chaos), with BLOSUM62-based TCRdist applied between CDR3 peptides within each V-J. Welch's t-statistics and random forest reduced around 520 V-J features to 13, which were used in a naive Bayes classifier (R e1071). The Morisita-Horn index was used to measure how similar the thyroid and blood repertoires were. TCRdb passed the public sequencing reads through fastp at Q25 and MiXCR, retaining productive beta sequences. For every CDR3 protein sequence, its rows merge into one entry that carries the most common genes and DNA. For this entry, the V and J calls and clone size follow TCRdb and not the study's own pipeline. This sample gives 650,000 to 800,000 distinct CDR3 sequences in total; 45% of them show up just once. Less than 9% of the sample is taken by the ten largest.

Overall study outcomes, separate from this receptor: No statistical method was used to fix the sample size in advance, and group allocation was not hidden from the investigators. Most expanded thyroid clonotypes (frequency above 0.001) were also detected in blood, suggesting blood repertoires may reflect thyroid immune responses. During validation, the model predicted progression to ophthalmopathy a median of around 6 months ahead of onset, with almost 71% sensitivity and roughly 72% specificity. A 13 V-J signature model separated ophthalmopathy from stable hyperthyroidism, with 87.88% sensitivity and 81.08% specificity in cross-validation and 80%/75% in testing.

The specimen sequenced was peripheral blood or thyroid tissue (not recorded which). The sequence was collected from an adult man with Graves' disease, either hyperthyroidism or ophthalmopathy (not recorded which).

In nucleotides, the sequence is TGTGCCAGCAGCCAAGGGCGGGGATCCTACGAGCAGTACTTC. Its protein product is CASSQGRGSYEQYF. The chain joins TRBV5-1 to TRBJ2-7; a tentative D match to TRBD2 spans 6 bases. There are 14 amino acids in the CDR3, from cysteine to phenylalanine inclusive. Only CDR3 DNA remains: 42 bases, in frame from the first base. The germline V gene supplies CDR1 SGHRS and CDR2 YFSETQ. Beyond the CDR3, the reference TRBV5-1 and TRBJ2-7 genes provide the residues; the full variable domain reads: KAGVTQTPRYLIKTRGQQVTLSCSPISGHRSVSWYQQTPGQGLQFLFEYFSETQRNKGNFPGRFSGRQFSNSRSEMNVSTLELGDSALYLCASSQGRGSYEQYFGPGTRLTVT.